Presented here are 16 T cell receptor beta chains from one specimen sequenced in a study of cytomegalovirus exposure and HLA in healthy donors. PCR employed 60 Vbeta and 13 Jbeta primers. Measured with immunoSEQ multiplex PCR; TCRdb has only the in-frame clones, and not every one. The table shows 150,000 to 200,000 clones, with 70% to 85% occurring only once. The source material was PBMCs. The receptors derive from a man aged 25-40 years in good health and CMV-seropositive.

This chain connects TRBV7-2 to TRBJ2-1; 9 bases agree with TRBD2. The CDR3 totals 16 residues. J gave up 8 bases and V 4 bases, and 12 bases lay outside the gene matches. Germline lookup yields CDR1 SGHTA and CDR2 FQGNSA. Here the CDR3 reads CASSSPRAGGFHEQFF. Here the CDR3 DNA reads TGTGCCAGCAGCTCCCCTAGGGCGGGGGGGTTCCATGAGCAGTTCTTC.

The V and J genes are TRBV14 and TRBJ1-2; TRBD1 agrees at 9 bases. This CDR3 comprises 16 residues. CDR1 is SGHDN and CDR2 is FVKESK in the germline V gene. V shed 1 base and J 7 bases; nucleotides not matched to a gene: 10. The DNA of the CDR3 is TGTGCCAGCAGCCAAGTACAGCTACAGGGGGCGGTTGGCTACACCTTC. Translated: CASSQVQLQGAVGYTF.

This clone was observed once. The chain has TRBV4-1 and TRBJ2-7, with 7 bases identical to TRBD1. The J segment lost 2 bases and the V segment lost 5 bases, leaving 9 bases of the junction unmatched. The germline CDR1 and CDR2 sequences are MGHRA and YSYEKL. This CDR3 comprises 15 residues. As DNA, the CDR3 is TGCGCCAGCAGCAAATCAAAGGGGACAGCCTACGAGCAGTACTTC. It translates to CASSKSKGTAYEQYF.

This clone came up a few times. The V call is TRBV7-3, the J call TRBJ1-4, with TRBD1 as a possible D gene (5 bases). Trimming shortened V by 5 bases and J by 11 bases, and 12 bases separated the two germline ends. Germline CDR1 SGHTA, CDR2 FQGTGA. This CDR3 has 12 residues. CDR3 sequence: CASSRPGGKLFF. The CDR3, as DNA: TGTGCCAGCAGCCGACCGGGGGGGAAACTGTTTTTT.

This clone has only one observation. The gene calls are TRBV7-9 and TRBJ2-1; maybe TRBD2 (7 bases). With 0 bases removed from V and 7 bases from J, the gap between germline ends came to 10 bases. The CDR3 consists of 14 residues. Germline loops: CDR1 SEHNR, CDR2 FQNEAQ (reference sequence). The CDR3 bases are TGTGCCAGCAGCTTAGCACAGGGAGGGAATGAGCAGTTCTTC. Residues: CASSLAQGGNEQFF.

The V and J genes are TRBV28 and TRBJ1-1; 11 bases are a match to TRBD1. This CDR3 is built from 16 residues. The J segment lost 0 bases and the V segment lost 3 bases, leaving 3 bases of the junction unmatched. Germline V lookup: CDR1 MDHEN, CDR2 SYDVKM. The CDR3 is CASSFRTGGVNTEAFF. The CDR3 DNA follows: TGTGCCAGCAGTTTTAGGACAGGGGGCGTGAACACTGAAGCTTTCTTT.

The chain couples TRBV2 to TRBJ2-7; TRBD1 aligns across 9 bases. The ends lost 3 bases at V and 0 bases at J; junction bases unmatched: 6. This CDR3 has 16 residues. Germline CDR1 SNHLY, CDR2 FYNNEI. The CDR3 spells CASSEETGGPSYEQYF. Here the CDR3 DNA reads TGTGCCAGCAGTGAGGAGACAGGGGGACCCTCCTACGAGCAGTACTTC.

The rearrangement uses TRBV10-3 and TRBJ2-7; weak D call: TRBD2 (7 bases). This CDR3 spans 17 amino acids. CDR1 and CDR2 from the germline V gene are ENHRY and SYGVKD. The germline V and J ends were trimmed by 2 bases and 5 bases, with 22 bases remaining between them. The CDR3 sequence is CAISEPTRGGLSNEQYF. CDR3 DNA sequence: TGTGCCATCAGTGAGCCGACACGCGGGGGCTTAAGCAACGAGCAGTACTTC.

The chain carries TRBV5-4 and TRBJ2-5; tentatively, D is TRBD1 (6 bases). The DNA end is more similar to TRBJ2-7, so the J call may be wrong. The CDR3 is 12 amino acids. The V gene's germline CDR1 is SGHNT and CDR2 YYREEE (reference sequence). The CDR3 sequence: CASSSDSNEQYF. CDR3 sequence (DNA): TGTGCCAGCAGCTCGGACAGCAACGAGCAGTACTTC.

This chain uses TRBV28 with TRBJ2-5; 8 bases fit TRBD1. Germline-derived CDR1 and CDR2 are MDHEN and SYDVKM. The CDR3 has 16 amino acids. V shed 5 bases and J 5 bases; nucleotides not matched to a gene: 13. CDR3 loop: CASSTNGQGARETQYF. The CDR3 DNA sequence: TGTGCCAGCAGTACGAACGGACAGGGAGCTCGGGAGACCCAGTACTTC. The variable domain in full, with the rest retrieved from reference TRBV28 and TRBJ2-5, is DVKVTQSSRYLVKRTGEKVFLECVQDMDHENMFWYRQDPGLGLRLIYFSYDVKMKEKGDIPEGYSVSREKKERFSLILESASTNQTSMYLCASSTNGQGARETQYFGPGTRLLVL.

This chain links TRBV30 with TRBJ2-2, with 8 bases that match TRBD1. This CDR3 contains 13 residues. The germline V gene encodes CDR1 GTSNPN and CDR2 SVGIG (reference sequence). Trimming removed 5 bases from V and 3 bases from J; junction bases left unmatched: 2. The CDR3 nucleotides are TGTGCCTGGCAGGGGGCGGACACCGGGGAGCTGTTTTTT. As protein: CAWQGADTGELFF.

The chain uses TRBV19 and TRBJ1-5; D is perhaps TRBD1 (6 bases). V was cut by 1 base and J by 7 bases, with 14 bases left in between. This CDR3 is 15 amino acids long. From germline, CDR1 is LNHDA and CDR2 SQIVND (reference sequence). Here the CDR3 DNA reads TGTGCCAGTAGTATAGGGGTGGCAGGGGACCAGCCCCAGCATTTT. It is translated as CASSIGVAGDQPQHF.

This chain's CDR3 is CASSPGAASSYEQYF. In DNA form, the CDR3 reads TGTGCCAGCAGCCCTGGGGCTGCCAGCTCCTACGAGCAGTACTTC. This chain uses TRBV27 with TRBJ2-7, with D possibly being TRBD1 (5 bases). This CDR3 contains 15 residues. Germline values: CDR1 MNHEY, CDR2 SMNVEV (reference sequence). V was shortened by 6 bases and J by 0 bases, with 15 bases between the two germline ends.

The chain employs TRBV9 and TRBJ2-3; TRBD2 matches 8 bases. This CDR3 has 17 residues. Germline values: CDR1 SGDLS, CDR2 YYNGEE. Losses at the gene ends were 2 bases for V and 1 base for J; bases not matched to a gene: 9. CDR3 nucleotides: TGTGCCAGCAGCGTGTGGATAGCGGGGTCTCGCACAGATACGCAGTATTTT. This sequence encodes CASSVWIAGSRTDTQYF.

In the case of this clone: The junction departs from germline at one end; a sequencing error may be responsible. This rearrangement joins TRBV10-3 to TRBJ1-2, with 9 bases fitting TRBD1. CDR1 ENHRY and CDR2 SYGVKD come from the germline V gene. The CDR3 totals 15 residues. The CDR3 loop reads CAINEGQGASLGYTF. Here the CDR3 DNA reads TGTGCCATCAATGAGGGACAGGGAGCCAGTCTTGGCTACACCTTC.

The chain is built from TRBV2 and TRBJ1-5; D is perhaps TRBD1 (6 bases). The V and J ends lost 7 bases and 5 bases respectively, with 12 bases between them. Germline-derived CDR1 and CDR2 are SNHLY and FYNNEI. There are 13 residues in the CDR3. CDR3 sequence (DNA): TGTGCCAGCATCCGGGACATACATCAGCCCCAGCATTTT. Translation: CASIRDIHQPQHF.